The sequence of this T cell receptor beta chain was determined in a study of T cells in Graves' hyperthyroidism and ophthalmopathy. CDR3 length: 14 residues. V lost 4 bases and J lost 0; bases outside the gene matches: 1. Germline-derived CDR1 and CDR2 are MDHEN and SYDVKM. Amplified regions were TCR beta CDR3 sequences from RNA transcripts. When the TCR CDR3 underwent first-round RT-PCR, the HTBI primer set was used. TCRdb reprocessed the multiplex PCR reads with MiXCR, giving one entry per CDR3 protein. The sample yields a few hundred thousand distinct CDR3 sequences, around a sixth seen once. Specimen: blood. This chain joins TRBV28 and TRBJ2-3; 7 bases map to TRBD1. The TCR comes from a woman younger than 30 with Graves' hyperthyroidism that later progressed to Graves' ophthalmopathy. CDR3 nucleotide sequence: TGTGCCAGCAGTTCCAGGGGGAGCACAGATACGCAGTATTTT. Amino acids: CASSSRGSTDTQYF.